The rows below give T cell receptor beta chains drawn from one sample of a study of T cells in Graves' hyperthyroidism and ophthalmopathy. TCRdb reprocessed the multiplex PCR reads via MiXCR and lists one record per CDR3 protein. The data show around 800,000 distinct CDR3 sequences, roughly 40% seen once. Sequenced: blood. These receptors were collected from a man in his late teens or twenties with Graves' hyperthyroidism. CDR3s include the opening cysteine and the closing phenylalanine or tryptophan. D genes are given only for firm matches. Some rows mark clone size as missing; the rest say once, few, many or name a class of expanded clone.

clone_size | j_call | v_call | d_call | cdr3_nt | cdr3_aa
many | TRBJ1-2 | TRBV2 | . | TGTGCCAGCAGCGGGGACACTCGCTATGGCTACACCTTC | CASSGDTRYGYTF
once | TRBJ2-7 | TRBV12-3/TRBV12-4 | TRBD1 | TGTGCCAGCAGTTACTCGGCGACAGGGGTCCACGAGCAGTACTTC | CASSYSATGVHEQYF
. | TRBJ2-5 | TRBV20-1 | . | TGCAGTGCTAGAGATTCCCAGATGCCTGAGGAGACCCAGTACTTC | CSARDSQMPEETQYF
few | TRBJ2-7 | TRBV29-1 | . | TGCAGCGTTTCCGGGATGGGGCTCTCCTACGAGCAGTACTTC | CSVSGMGLSYEQYF
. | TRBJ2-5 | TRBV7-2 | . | TGTGCCACCAGCAGAGACCTAAGGGGAGAGACCCAGTACTTC | CATSRDLRGETQYF
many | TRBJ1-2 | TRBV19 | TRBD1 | TGTGCCAGTAAAGAGGGGACAGATAACTATGGCTACACCTTC | CASKEGTDNYGYTF
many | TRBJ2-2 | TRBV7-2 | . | TGTGCCAGCAGAGGGGTGGGGGAGCTGTTTTTT | CASRGVGELFF
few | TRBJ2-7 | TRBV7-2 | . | TGTGCCAGCAGCTTGAAAATCGACGAGCAGTACTTC | CASSLKIDEQYF
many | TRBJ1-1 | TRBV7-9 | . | TGTGCCAGCAGCTTGTATAACACTGAAGCTTTCTTT | CASSLYNTEAFF
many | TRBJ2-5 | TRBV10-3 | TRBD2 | TGTGCCATCAGATCTAGCGGGGGGCACCAAGAGACCCAGTACTTC | CAIRSSGGHQETQYF
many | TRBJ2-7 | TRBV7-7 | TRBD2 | TGTGCTAGCAGGACGGGGCGGGGGGAGTCCTACGAGCAGTACTTC | CASRTGRGESYEQYF
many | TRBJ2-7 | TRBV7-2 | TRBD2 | TGTGCCAGCAGCACCCTGACTAGCGGACCCTACGAGCAGTACTTC | CASSTLTSGPYEQYF
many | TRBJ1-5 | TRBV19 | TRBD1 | TGTGCCAGTACCCTGGGACAGGGGAGCAATCAGCCCCAGCATTTT | CASTLGQGSNQPQHF
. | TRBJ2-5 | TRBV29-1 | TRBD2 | TGCAGCGTTGAAGACGTTCAACTAGCGGGGAGGGTTGTTCAAGAGACCCAGTGCTTC | CSVEDVQLAGRVVQETQCF